A single sample is the source of the 20 T cell receptor beta chains below, sequenced in a study of T cell repertoires in cytomegalovirus infection. The antigens for these receptors are not known. Each CDR3 protein is one row after TCRdb ran MiXCR on the reads. The table shows some 500,000 distinct CDR3 sequences, with around 40% occurring only once. The material sequenced was cultured PBMCs, taken from culture after CMV antigen stimulation. Receptors were obtained from a human donor in good health (CMV status not recorded). Some clones in this sample may be carry-over from other donors' samples.

This sequence joins TRBV12-3 or TRBV12-4 and TRBJ2-1, with TRBD2 matching over 11 bases. The CDR3 length is 17 residues. The J segment lost 5 bases and the V segment lost 5 bases, leaving 11 bases of the junction unmatched. In DNA form, the CDR3 reads TGTGCCAGCAGTCACAGTCTGGGACTAGCGGCTGACAATGAGCAGTTCTTC. Translation gives CASSHSLGLAADNEQFF.

The V gene is TRBV14, the J gene TRBJ1-1; no firm D call. The CDR3 is 13 residues long. V lost 4 bases and J 4 bases, leaving 10 bases between the germline ends. Germline values: CDR1 SGHDN, CDR2 FVKESK. The CDR3 DNA sequence: TGTGCCAGCAGCCCGTCGCAGTTCACTGAAGCTTTCTTT. Residues: CASSPSQFTEAFF.

The chain uses TRBV7-9 and TRBJ2-1; no definite D call. Germline values: CDR1 SEHNR, CDR2 FQNEAQ (reference sequence). V gave up 1 base and J gave up 12 bases, with 10 bases separating them. The CDR3 extends over 12 amino acids. CDR3 sequence reads: CASSLVGMGQFF. The CDR3 region has the DNA TGTGCCAGCAGCTTAGTTGGGATGGGGCAGTTCTTC. The full variable domain, rest sourced from reference TRBV7-9 and TRBJ2-1, is DTGVSQNPRHKITKRGQNVTFRCDPISEHNRLYWYRQTLGQGPEFLTYFQNEAQLEKSRLLSDRFSAERPKGSFSTLEIQRTEQGDSAMYLCASSLVGMGQFFGPGTRLTVL.

The gene calls are TRBV7-2 and TRBJ2-1; D is unclear. Between the trimmed V and J ends, which lost 3 bases and 5 bases, there was a span of 8 bases. The CDR3 length is 13 residues. Germline CDR1 SGHTA, CDR2 FQGNSA. This CDR3 reads CASSFVRDNEQFF. The CDR3 bases are TGTGCCAGCAGCTTTGTTCGGGACAATGAGCAGTTCTTC.

This clonotype was detected a few times. The rearrangement uses TRBV6-1 and TRBJ2-3; a possible D gene is TRBD2 (5 bases). Trimming removed 7 bases from V and 6 bases from J, with 14 bases in between. CDR1 is MNHNS, CDR2 SASEGT, per germline. CDR3 length equals 13 residues. Written as DNA, the CDR3 is TGTGCCAGCAATAGCGCGTCCTGGGATACGCAGTATTTT. This encodes CASNSASWDTQYF.

The rearrangement links TRBV7-9 to TRBJ2-6; D might be TRBD1 or TRBD2, each matching 5 bases. With 4 bases removed from V and 0 bases from J, the gap between germline ends came to 16 bases. Germline CDR1 reads SEHNR; CDR2 reads FQNEAQ (reference sequence). This CDR3 has 18 amino acids. The CDR3 sequence is CASSSSPGQISGANVLTF. CDR3 bases: TGTGCCAGCAGCTCTTCGCCGGGGCAGATCTCTGGGGCCAACGTCCTGACTTTC. Complete variable domain (other parts from reference TRBV7-9 and TRBJ2-6): DTGVSQNPRHKITKRGQNVTFRCDPISEHNRLYWYRQTLGQGPEFLTYFQNEAQLEKSRLLSDRFSAERPKGSFSTLEIQRTEQGDSAMYLCASSSSPGQISGANVLTFGAGSRLTVL.

The chain combines TRBV30 with TRBJ1-2; the D is unclear. The CDR3 has 17 residues. Trimming took 4 bases from V and 1 from J, leaving 22 bases between them. Germline CDR1 reads GTSNPN; CDR2 reads SVGIG (reference sequence). The CDR3 coding sequence is TGTGCCTGGACCATCCCTAAAGGTTCCATAAGTAACTATGGCTACACCTTC. This translates into CAWTIPKGSISNYGYTF. Using reference TRBV30 and TRBJ1-2 for the parts outside the CDR3, the full variable domain is SQTIHQWPATLVQPVGSPLSLECTVEGTSNPNLYWYRQAAGRGLQLLFYSVGIGQISSEVPQNLSASRPQDRQFILSSKKLLLSDSGFYLCAWTIPKGSISNYGYTFGSGTRLTVV.

In DNA form, the CDR3 reads TGTGCCAGCGAACTGGACACAGGGGATGGCTACACCTTC. Protein: CASELDTGDGYTF. This chain connects TRBV2 to TRBJ1-2, with TRBD1 matching over 7 bases. V lost 8 bases, J lost 6 bases, and 9 bases stayed unmatched. The CDR3 is made up of 13 amino acids. The germline CDR1 and CDR2 sequences are SNHLY and FYNNEI.

The V gene is TRBV7-9, the J gene TRBJ1-4; D not resolved. The germline gives CDR1 SEHNR, CDR2 FQNEAQ (reference sequence). V gave up 7 bases and J gave up 0 bases, with 12 bases separating them. The length of the CDR3 is 15 residues. For the CDR3, the DNA is TGTGCCAGCATCCTCCCTCATGCAACTAATGAAAAACTGTTTTTT. Protein: CASILPHATNEKLFF.

The chain has TRBV4-1 and TRBJ2-7, with 7 bases aligning to TRBD2. V shed 1 base, J shed 4 bases, and the junction held 13 bases outside the gene matches. Germline-derived CDR1 and CDR2 are MGHRA and YSYEKL. The CDR3 is 17 residues long. DNA for the CDR3: TGCGCCAGCAGCCAAGCTCCAACCCTAGGGGAGGGATACGAGCAGTACTTC. As protein: CASSQAPTLGEGYEQYF.

This chain connects TRBV28 to TRBJ2-1, with 12 bases matching TRBD2. Germline V lookup: CDR1 MDHEN, CDR2 SYDVKM. The CDR3 sequence is 18 residues long. Trimming took 6 bases from V and 0 from J; bases not matched to a gene: 9. This CDR3 reads CASSPRLAGGLSYNEQFF. For the CDR3, the DNA is TGTGCCAGCAGCCCCCGGCTAGCGGGGGGGCTCTCCTACAATGAGCAGTTCTTC.

V usage is TRBV27 and J usage is TRBJ2-3; D remains unclear. V was clipped by 4 bases and J by 6 bases, with 8 bases between them. CDR3 length equals 12 residues. From germline, CDR1 is MNHEY and CDR2 SMNVEV (reference sequence). CDR3 coding DNA: TGTGCCAGCAGTTCCCCCAAGGATACGCAGTATTTT. It translates to CASSSPKDTQYF.

The rearrangement uses TRBV12-3 or TRBV12-4 and TRBJ1-5; 7 bases match TRBD1. J lost 6 bases, V lost 7 bases, and 12 bases had no gene match. The CDR3 has 15 amino acids. CDR3 nucleotides: TGTGCCAGCACGTTATCGACAGGGTTGGGTCAGCCCCAGCATTTT. Translating gives CASTLSTGLGQPQHF.

The J gene is TRBJ1-1, the V gene TRBV7-2, with D unclear. Trimming stripped 4 bases from V and 7 bases from J, with 10 bases between. Germline values: CDR1 SGHTA, CDR2 FQGNSA. The CDR3 runs to 12 residues. The DNA of the CDR3 is TGTGCCAGCAGCTCCGTGGGGTTTGAAGCTTTCTTT. Protein product: CASSSVGFEAFF. Combining the CDR3 with reference TRBV7-2 and TRBJ1-1 gives the whole variable domain GAGVSQSPSNKVTEKGKDVELRCDPISGHTALYWYRQSLGQGLEFLIYFQGNSAPDKSGLPSDRFSAERTGGSVSTLTIQRTQQEDSAVYLCASSSVGFEAFFGQGTRLTVV.

The chain is built from TRBV7-2 and TRBJ1-2, with 9 bases identical to TRBD1. The CDR3 is 14 residues long. Germline CDR1 reads SGHTA; CDR2 reads FQGNSA. The V segment lost 4 bases and the J segment 3 bases; nucleotides outside the gene matches: 3. The DNA for the CDR3 is TGTGCCAGCAGCTGGCGACAGGGGGACTATGGCTACACCTTC. This encodes CASSWRQGDYGYTF.

This clonotype was recorded a few times. In nucleotides, the CDR3 is TGTGCCAGCAGTTCCAAAAAGAACAGGGGAGCCACCGATGAGCAGTTCTTC. Protein: CASSSKKNRGATDEQFF. V gene TRBV6-6 combines with J gene TRBJ2-1; 7 positions match TRBD1. V shed 4 bases and J 8 bases; nucleotides not matched to a gene: 17. CDR3 length equals 17 residues. CDR1 MNHNY and CDR2 SVGAGI come from the germline V gene (reference sequence).

The CDR3 sequence is CASHGTPGGYTF. The CDR3 region has the DNA TGTGCCAGCCACGGGACCCCGGGAGGCTACACCTTC. The chain uses TRBV12-3 or TRBV12-4 and TRBJ1-2; D might be TRBD1 (5 bases). The CDR3 covers 12 residues. V lost 8 bases and J lost 8, with 15 bases in between.

This rearrangement joins TRBV5-4 to TRBJ2-1; TRBD1 aligns across 10 bases. Germline V gives CDR1 SGHNT, CDR2 YYREEE (reference sequence). J lost 10 bases, V lost 3 bases, and 16 bases had no gene match. The CDR3 has 17 amino acids. The CDR3 nucleotides are TGTGCCAGCAGCTCAGATACCGGGACAGGGGCTGAAGGGGAGCAGTTCTTC. It encodes CASSSDTGTGAEGEQFF.

This chain connects TRBV7-2 to TRBJ1-5; D gene uncertain. The germline CDR1 and CDR2 sequences are SGHTA and FQGNSA. Trimming removed 1 base from V and 1 base from J, with 8 bases in between. CDR3 length equals 15 residues. The chain's CDR3 is CASSLVWQSNQPQHF. CDR3 bases: TGTGCCAGCAGCTTAGTTTGGCAGAGCAATCAGCCCCAGCATTTT.

This chain uses TRBV28 with TRBJ1-2; no reliable D call. The CDR3 is 13 residues long. Germline V lookup: CDR1 MDHEN, CDR2 SYDVKM. V gave up 6 bases and J gave up 0 bases, with 8 bases separating them. The CDR3 loop reads CASRKGANYGYTF. In DNA, the CDR3 is TGTGCCAGCAGAAAGGGTGCTAACTATGGCTACACCTTC.